The 19 T cell receptor beta chains presented below share a single source sample, sequenced in a study of shared clonotypes between healthy human individuals. The repertoire was sequenced with immunoSEQ multiplex PCR; TCRdb's copy has only in-frame clones and lacks some. This table holds some 2,500,000 clones, roughly 90% found once. Material for sequencing was naive CD4+ T cells from PBMCs. Subset of the sample: CD45RA+ positively selected. All receptors come from a man between 18 and 35 years old in good health. Some clones in this sample may be carry-over from other donors' samples.

The chain is built from TRBV28 and TRBJ2-1, with D uncertain. The CDR3 sequence is 13 residues long. V lost 5 bases to trimming and J lost 7 bases, with 12 bases between them. Germline V gene sequence: CDR1 MDHEN, CDR2 SYDVKM. The CDR3 protein is CASSAVPKNEQFF. The CDR3, as DNA: TGTGCCAGCAGTGCGGTCCCCAAAAATGAGCAGTTCTTC.

The rearrangement links TRBV5-1 to TRBJ2-3; 7 bases are shared with TRBD2. Germline assignment: CDR1 SGHRS and CDR2 YFSETQ. This CDR3 has 15 amino acids. Trimming cost V 1 base and J 4 bases; bases outside gene matches: 6. As DNA, the CDR3 is TGCGCCAGCAGCTTGATCGCGGGAGCCCCAGATACGCAGTATTTT. Residues: CASSLIAGAPDTQYF.

The gene calls are TRBV7-9 and TRBJ2-3; 8 positions agree with TRBD2. The CDR3 is 15 amino acids. V gave up 5 bases and J gave up 1 base; unmatched junction bases: 5. CDR1 is SEHNR, CDR2 FQNEAQ, per germline (reference sequence). CDR3 sequence reads: CASSPKTSGTDTQYF. The CDR3 nucleotides are TGTGCCAGCAGCCCGAAGACTAGCGGCACAGATACGCAGTATTTT.

This chain uses TRBV29-1 with TRBJ2-5, with 15 positions matching TRBD2. J gave up 5 bases and V 7 bases, and 8 bases lay outside the gene matches. The CDR3 is 15 amino acids. Germline CDR1 reads SQVTM; CDR2 reads ANQGSEA. CDR3 protein: CSAKGTSGRYETQYF. For the CDR3, the DNA is TGCAGCGCGAAAGGGACTAGCGGGAGGTATGAGACCCAGTACTTC.

This chain joins TRBV15 and TRBJ2-6; D ambiguous. The V and J ends lost 2 bases and 0 bases respectively, with 8 bases between them. Germline V CDR1 and CDR2: LNHNV, YYDKDF (reference sequence). CDR3 length: 16 amino acids. The CDR3 loop is CATSRPSGSGANVLTF. In DNA, the CDR3 is TGTGCCACCAGCAGACCCTCAGGCTCTGGGGCCAACGTCCTGACTTTC.

The chain joins TRBV11-3 to TRBJ2-2, with D possibly being TRBD2 (5 bases). The CDR3 totals 15 residues. Trimming stripped 5 bases from V and 1 base from J, with 11 bases between. Germline V gene lookup returns CDR1 SGHNT and CDR2 YENEEA. CDR3: CASSHWSGNTGELFF. Written as DNA, the CDR3 is TGTGCCAGCAGCCACTGGAGCGGGAACACCGGGGAGCTGTTTTTT.

The V and J genes are TRBV29-1 and TRBJ2-7; 8 bases are a match to TRBD1. The CDR3 length is 13 residues. Looked up from germline, CDR1 is SQVTM and CDR2 is ANQGSEA. V was pared by 6 bases and J by 8 bases, with 12 bases of the junction left unmatched. The CDR3 spells CSVGQGPSPQQYF. The CDR3 nucleotides read TGCAGCGTCGGACAGGGTCCTTCTCCTCAGCAGTACTTC.

This chain uses TRBV5-1 with TRBJ2-5, with D possibly matching TRBD2 (5 bases). This CDR3 is 13 amino acids long. Trimming cost V 7 bases and J 4 bases, with 14 bases left between them. Germline assignment: CDR1 SGHRS and CDR2 YFSETQ. The CDR3 region is CASSRRTGETQYF. DNA of the CDR3: TGCGCCAGCTCGAGGAGGACTGGAGAGACCCAGTACTTC.

This clone was seen a single time. The rearrangement uses TRBV7-3 and TRBJ2-1; 9 bases align to TRBD2. V lost 5 bases to trimming and J lost 9 bases; unmatched junction nucleotides: 8. This CDR3 spans 14 amino acids. From germline, CDR1 is SGHTA and CDR2 FQGTGA. CDR3 nucleotides: TGTGCCAGCAGCCCCGATAGCGGGAGAGGTGAGCAGTTCTTC. The encoded protein is CASSPDSGRGEQFF.

Note on this clone: Germline is not matched at one junction end, which may reflect a read error. The chain uses TRBV19 and TRBJ1-2; a weak D match, TRBD1 (5 bases). CDR3 length equals 11 residues. Germline V lookup: CDR1 LNHDA, CDR2 SQIVND (reference sequence). The CDR3 sequence is CASSPPLGDCF. CDR3 sequence (DNA): TGTGCCAGTAGCCCCCCCCTTGGGGACTGCTTC.

This clone was seen a handful of times. The chain combines TRBV18 with TRBJ2-2, with D possibly being TRBD2 (5 bases). The CDR3 covers 16 residues. Germline assignment: CDR1 KGHSH and CDR2 LQKENI. Deletions cut 4 bases from V and 0 bases from J, with 12 bases between. The CDR3 spells CASSRSGNSNTGELFF. CDR3 sequence (DNA): TGTGCCAGCTCACGTTCCGGGAATTCGAACACCGGGGAGCTGTTTTTT.

This chain uses TRBV30 with TRBJ2-1; D remains ambiguous. The CDR3 is 13 residues long. Germline loops: CDR1 GTSNPN, CDR2 SVGIG (reference sequence). Trimming took off 1 base at V and 8 bases at J, with 12 bases between the two ends. The CDR3 DNA reads TGTGCCTGGAGTGAAGTGGCTAAATATGAGCAGTTCTTC. Its translation is CAWSEVAKYEQFF.

This clone is a singleton in its sample. J is TRBJ2-3 and V is TRBV11-3; TRBD2 aligns across 10 bases. Germline CDR1 is SGHNT and CDR2 is YENEEA. The V segment lost 5 bases and the J segment 4 bases; nucleotides outside the gene matches: 6. CDR3 length: 15 residues. As DNA, the CDR3 is TGTGCCAGCAGCCTAGGACTAGCGGACGCAGATACGCAGTATTTT. Its translation: CASSLGLADADTQYF.

The rearrangement uses TRBV5-1 and TRBJ1-5; D remains unclear. V lost 3 bases and J lost 4, with 17 bases in between. Germline CDR1 and CDR2: SGHRS and YFSETQ. The CDR3 sequence is 16 residues long. The CDR3 sequence is CASSWSGQLLNQPQHF. The CDR3 DNA follows: TGCGCCAGCAGCTGGAGCGGCCAGCTCCTTAATCAGCCCCAGCATTTT.

The chain combines TRBV6-6 with TRBJ2-1; 10 nucleotides line up with TRBD2. CDR3 length equals 15 residues. V trimming: 7 bases; J trimming: 4 bases; junction bases outside the gene matches: 7. From germline, CDR1 is MNHNY and CDR2 SVGAGI (reference sequence). CDR3 sequence reads: CASKASGSLYNEQFF. CDR3 sequence (DNA): TGTGCCAGCAAGGCTAGCGGGAGTCTGTACAATGAGCAGTTCTTC.

The V call is TRBV28, the J call TRBJ1-1; D gene uncertain. V shed 3 bases and J shed 0 bases, with 17 bases lying between them. Germline V gene lookup returns CDR1 MDHEN and CDR2 SYDVKM. The CDR3 covers 17 residues. The chain's CDR3 is CASSFSLRVYLNTEAFF. CDR3 in DNA: TGTGCCAGCAGTTTTAGTCTTCGGGTTTACTTGAACACTGAAGCTTTCTTT.

Worth noting for this clone: Other DNA sequences within the sample encode an identical CDR3. The chain is built from TRBV5-1 and TRBJ2-1; the match to TRBD1 covers 7 bases. CDR3 length equals 14 residues. Germline CDR1 SGHRS, CDR2 YFSETQ. With V trimmed by 3 bases and J by 4 bases, 4 bases remained unmatched. The CDR3 protein is CASSSGQSYNEQFF. The CDR3 DNA is TGCGCCAGCAGCTCGGGACAGTCTTACAATGAGCAGTTCTTC. The whole variable domain, remainder taken from reference TRBV5-1 and TRBJ2-1, is KAGVTQTPRYLIKTRGQQVTLSCSPISGHRSVSWYQQTPGQGLQFLFEYFSETQRNKGNFPGRFSGRQFSNSRSEMNVSTLELGDSALYLCASSSGQSYNEQFFGPGTRLTVL.

J is TRBJ2-2 and V is TRBV27, with D possibly matching TRBD2 (5 bases). Germline V CDR1 and CDR2: MNHEY, SMNVEV (reference sequence). The CDR3 is made up of 17 amino acids. V was cut by 0 bases and J by 6 bases, with 17 bases left in between. The CDR3 sequence: CASSLSVWGAGSGELFF. The CDR3 nucleotides read TGTGCCAGCAGTTTATCCGTTTGGGGAGCCGGGTCCGGGGAGCTGTTTTTT.

A single count supports this clone. The rearrangement links TRBV5-1 to TRBJ2-7; the match to TRBD2 covers 9 bases. V was pared by 1 base and J by 4 bases, with 6 bases of the junction left unmatched. This CDR3 has 15 amino acids. Germline CDR1 reads SGHRS; CDR2 reads YFSETQ. For the CDR3, the DNA is TGCGCCAGCAGCTTGCAGCCTAGCGGGATGTACGAGCAGTACTTC. It is translated as CASSLQPSGMYEQYF.